The 24 T cell receptor beta chains given below trace back to one sample, sequenced in a study of Graves' ophthalmopathy and Graves' hyperthyroidism. The sequenced template was RNA, covering the TCR beta CDR3 region. RT-PCR was first run with HTBI primers, then multiplex PCR in a second round. TCRdb used MiXCR to reprocess the multiplex PCR reads, holding one entry per CDR3 protein. The repertoire holds about 370,000 distinct CDR3 sequences, roughly 15% seen once, with roughly 2.4% in the top ten. Material for sequencing was peripheral blood. These receptors came from an adult woman with stable Graves' hyperthyroidism.

This clonotype was counted many times. CDR3 DNA sequence: TGTGCCAGCAGTCCCCCTAGCGGGAGGGAAAACATTCAGTACTTC. This translates into CASSPPSGRENIQYF. The J gene is TRBJ2-4, the V gene TRBV28; 12 nucleotides line up with TRBD2. The CDR3 totals 15 residues. Trimming removed 5 bases from V and 5 bases from J; junction bases left unmatched: 4. Germline V CDR1 and CDR2: MDHEN, SYDVKM.

As to this clonotype: This may arise from a read error, as a much more abundant clone is one base away. The chain links TRBV29-1 to TRBJ2-1; 10 bases are shared with TRBD1. Germline-derived CDR1 and CDR2 are SQVTM and ANQGSEA. V lost 6 bases to trimming and J lost 6 bases; unmatched junction nucleotides: 8. This CDR3 spans 14 amino acids. The CDR3 DNA reads as TGCAGCGTGTTAGACAGGGGGCTCGTCAATGAGCAGTTCTTC. Amino acids: CSVLDRGLVNEQFF.

This clonotype was recorded at least ten times. This chain uses TRBV29-1 with TRBJ2-2; D perhaps matches TRBD2 (7 bases). Germline V gives CDR1 SQVTM, CDR2 ANQGSEA. The CDR3 runs to 17 residues. V lost 5 bases and J lost 0, with 19 bases in between. CDR3 amino acids: CSVPTRGAGPNTGELFF. CDR3 bases: TGCAGCGTTCCCACCCGGGGGGCGGGCCCGAACACCGGGGAGCTGTTTTTT.

The sample holds many counts of this clonotype. The chain employs TRBV28 and TRBJ2-7; TRBD1 aligns across 8 bases. There are 14 residues in the CDR3. Germline V gives CDR1 MDHEN, CDR2 SYDVKM. V was clipped by 6 bases and J by 4 bases; unmatched bases: 8. This CDR3 is CASRIGQGIYEQYF. The CDR3 region has the DNA TGTGCCAGCAGGATAGGACAGGGTATTTACGAGCAGTACTTC. Full variable domain (remainder filled in from reference TRBV28 and TRBJ2-7): DVKVTQSSRYLVKRTGEKVFLECVQDMDHENMFWYRQDPGLGLRLIYFSYDVKMKEKGDIPEGYSVSREKKERFSLILESASTNQTSMYLCASRIGQGIYEQYFGPGTRLTVT.

This clonotype was seen ten or more times. The chain uses TRBV28 and TRBJ2-7, with TRBD1 matching 8 bases. Trimming removed 6 bases from V and 6 bases from J; junction bases left unmatched: 13. Per germline, CDR1 MDHEN and CDR2 SYDVKM. The CDR3 contains 15 residues. The CDR3 loop reads CASRASGQGVSEQYF. The DNA of the CDR3 is TGTGCCAGCAGGGCATCAGGACAGGGAGTGTCCGAGCAGTACTTC. The complete variable domain, with remaining parts taken from reference TRBV28 and TRBJ2-7, reads DVKVTQSSRYLVKRTGEKVFLECVQDMDHENMFWYRQDPGLGLRLIYFSYDVKMKEKGDIPEGYSVSREKKERFSLILESASTNQTSMYLCASRASGQGVSEQYFGPGTRLTVT.

By proportion, this clonotype is medium-sized (0.01 to 0.1%). The rearrangement joins TRBV28 to TRBJ1-6, with D unresolved. V dropped 3 bases and J dropped 9 bases, with 18 bases sitting between them. Germline assignment: CDR1 MDHEN and CDR2 SYDVKM. This CDR3 contains 16 residues. The CDR3 coding sequence is TGTGCCAGCAGTTTTATCCCGACGGAGTGGGGTTCACCCCTCCACTTT. It encodes CASSFIPTEWGSPLHF.

This clonotype has a count of ten or more. The genes are TRBV2 and TRBJ2-7, with D unclear. The CDR3 is made up of 13 amino acids. Trimming pared 4 bases from V and 8 bases from J, leaving 15 bases between. Germline CDR1 and CDR2: SNHLY and FYNNEI. DNA of the CDR3: TGTGCCAGCAGTGGAGAAACTTCGACTCAGCAGTACTTC. Its protein is CASSGETSTQQYF.

V and J are TRBV12-3 or TRBV12-4 and TRBJ1-1; D is possibly TRBD1 (5 bases). Trimming removed 1 base at V and 5 bases at J, with 11 bases between. This CDR3 is 14 amino acids long. The CDR3 DNA follows: TGTGCCAGCAGTTTAGAGGGGATGGGGACTGAAGCTTTCTTT. As protein: CASSLEGMGTEAFF.

This chain connects TRBV29-1 to TRBJ2-7, with D perhaps given as TRBD1 or TRBD2 (5 bases each). Looked up from germline, CDR1 is SQVTM and CDR2 is ANQGSEA. The CDR3 length is 16 residues. With 2 bases removed from V and 0 bases from J, the gap between germline ends came to 17 bases. DNA of the CDR3: TGCAGCGTTGAAATCGAGGGGCCCTCGGGCTCCTACGAGCAGTACTTC. Protein sequence: CSVEIEGPSGSYEQYF.

The J gene is TRBJ2-5, the V gene TRBV19, with 11 bases identical to TRBD1. The CDR3 totals 16 residues. The trim removed 6 bases at V and 5 bases at J, leaving 11 bases unmatched. Per the germline V gene, CDR1 is LNHDA and CDR2 is SQIVND (reference sequence). CDR3 coding DNA: TGTGCCAGTAGCCGGACAGGGGGCTCCTTGTCTGAGACCCAGTACTTC. Its translation is CASSRTGGSLSETQYF.

This clonotype was seen many times. The chain is built from TRBV29-1 and TRBJ2-2, with a weak D call TRBD1 (5 bases). V lost 6 bases, J lost 5 bases, and 10 bases lay in between. The germline gives CDR1 SQVTM, CDR2 ANQGSEA. The CDR3 consists of 12 residues. The CDR3 sequence is CSVTKGTGELFF. CDR3 DNA sequence: TGCAGCGTAACTAAGGGGACCGGGGAGCTGTTTTTT.

Ten or more counts support this clonotype. The chain carries TRBV6-1 and TRBJ2-7; 15 bases match TRBD2. This CDR3 is built from 18 residues. The trim removed 2 bases at V and 2 bases at J, leaving 7 bases unmatched. In germline, CDR1 is MNHNS, CDR2 SASEGT. The CDR3 nucleotides read TGTGCCAGCAGTGAAAATGGCGGGACTAGCGGGAGGCCCTACGAGCAGTACTTC. This gives the protein CASSENGGTSGRPYEQYF.

This clonotype occurred many times. This chain links TRBV6-5 with TRBJ1-3; TRBD1 aligns across 7 bases. Germline V gene lookup returns CDR1 MNHEY and CDR2 SVGAGI. V was clipped by 6 bases and J by 0 bases; unmatched bases: 2. The CDR3 contains 14 residues. DNA of the CDR3: TGTGCCAGCAGACCAGGGGGCTCTGGAAACACCATATATTTT. Translating gives CASRPGGSGNTIYF.

The table lists this clonotype with many counts. The genes are TRBV16 and TRBJ2-7; perhaps TRBD1 as D (5 bases). The CDR3 has 13 residues. V was shortened by 3 bases and J by 3 bases, with 9 bases between the two germline ends. Germline CDR1 KGHSY, CDR2 FQNENV. For the CDR3, the DNA is TGTGCCAGCAGCCACAGACAGAACTACGAGCAGTACTTC. Translated, it gives CASSHRQNYEQYF.

V usage is TRBV4-3 and J usage is TRBJ2-5; D is perhaps TRBD1 (5 bases). V was cut by 0 bases and J by 1 base, with 12 bases left in between. Germline V gives CDR1 LGHNA, CDR2 YSLEER. This CDR3 contains 16 residues. In DNA, the CDR3 is TGCGCCAGCAGCCAAGAGCTCGCAGGGTTCCAAGAGACCCAGTACTTC. Encoded protein: CASSQELAGFQETQYF.

This clonotype was detected ten times or more. This sequence joins TRBV15 and TRBJ2-7, with a tentative D call TRBD1 (5 bases). Per the germline V gene, CDR1 is LNHNV and CDR2 is YYDKDF (reference sequence). Trimming removed 1 base at V and 3 bases at J, with 13 bases between. The CDR3 has 15 amino acids. The CDR3 loop reads CATSRAAAGYYEQYF. CDR3 bases: TGTGCCACCAGCAGAGCCGCGGCAGGGTACTACGAGCAGTACTTC.

This clonotype appeared many times. The chain couples TRBV6-1 to TRBJ1-6; D is possibly TRBD1 (5 bases). The V gene lost 3 bases and the J gene lost 7 bases, with 10 bases spanning the gap. CDR3 size: 14 residues. The germline V gene encodes CDR1 MNHNS and CDR2 SASEGT. This CDR3 reads CASSDAGFNSPLHF. The CDR3 nucleotides are TGTGCCAGCAGTGACGCAGGGTTCAATTCACCCCTCCACTTT.

Ten or more counts support this clonotype. The gene calls are TRBV27 and TRBJ1-1, with D hard to call. The length of the CDR3 is 14 residues. V dropped 6 bases and J dropped 5 bases, with 16 bases sitting between them. Germline V gene lookup returns CDR1 MNHEY and CDR2 SMNVEV (reference sequence). The CDR3 DNA follows: TGTGCCAGCAGGGTGGGCCTTGGGGTTACTGAAGCTTTCTTT. Amino acid sequence: CASRVGLGVTEAFF.

The V call is TRBV29-1, the J call TRBJ2-7, with D perhaps TRBD2 (6 bases). CDR1 SQVTM and CDR2 ANQGSEA come from the germline V gene. The germline V and J ends were trimmed by 0 bases and 4 bases, with 13 bases remaining between them. The CDR3 spans 14 residues. CDR3 sequence (DNA): TGCAGCGTTGAAGATCCCGGGGGACTTTACGAGCAGTACTTC. It yields the protein CSVEDPGGLYEQYF.

A few counts support this clonotype. This chain uses TRBV5-4 with TRBJ2-7; 7 bases line up with TRBD1. With V trimmed by 0 bases and J by 0 bases, 3 bases remained unmatched. The length of the CDR3 is 15 residues. Germline V CDR1 and CDR2: SGHNT, YYREEE (reference sequence). Here the CDR3 reads CASSLEQGSSYEQYF. The CDR3 DNA is TGTGCCAGCAGCTTGGAACAGGGGAGCTCCTACGAGCAGTACTTC.

The genes are TRBV27 and TRBJ2-7; 10 bases are a match to TRBD1. With 3 bases clipped from V and 4 bases from J, the junction kept 9 bases outside the gene matches. CDR1 is MNHEY and CDR2 is SMNVEV in the germline V gene (reference sequence). The CDR3 is 16 residues long. The CDR3 protein is CASSFSVGTGVYEQYF. CDR3 bases: TGTGCCAGCAGTTTCTCCGTCGGGACAGGGGTGTACGAGCAGTACTTC.

This clonotype was observed at least ten times. CDR3 bases: TGTGCCAGCAGGCTAGCGGGAGATTGGTACGAGCAGTACTTC. Its protein product is CASRLAGDWYEQYF. V and J are TRBV6-5 and TRBJ2-7; TRBD2 agrees at 10 bases. The junction had 6 bases not matched to a gene; V was cut back by 6 bases and J by 4 bases. The CDR3 spans 14 residues. Germline V gives CDR1 MNHEY, CDR2 SVGAGI.

This clonotype was counted at least ten times. The chain has TRBV19 and TRBJ1-1; D call uncertain. V was clipped by 3 bases and J by 5 bases, with 10 bases between them. The CDR3 consists of 13 residues. The germline V gene has CDR1 LNHDA and CDR2 SQIVND (reference sequence). In DNA form, the CDR3 reads TGTGCCAGTAGTATCTCCCTCGGGACTGAAGCTTTCTTT. It encodes CASSISLGTEAFF.

This clonotype was seen many times. The genes are TRBV27 and TRBJ2-5, with unresolved D. Trimming stripped 5 bases from V and 4 bases from J, with 14 bases between. Looked up from germline, CDR1 is MNHEY and CDR2 is SMNVEV (reference sequence). The CDR3 length is 14 residues. CDR3 sequence: CASSTGPPIETQYF. CDR3 nucleotides: TGTGCCAGCAGTACCGGGCCCCCCATAGAGACCCAGTACTTC.